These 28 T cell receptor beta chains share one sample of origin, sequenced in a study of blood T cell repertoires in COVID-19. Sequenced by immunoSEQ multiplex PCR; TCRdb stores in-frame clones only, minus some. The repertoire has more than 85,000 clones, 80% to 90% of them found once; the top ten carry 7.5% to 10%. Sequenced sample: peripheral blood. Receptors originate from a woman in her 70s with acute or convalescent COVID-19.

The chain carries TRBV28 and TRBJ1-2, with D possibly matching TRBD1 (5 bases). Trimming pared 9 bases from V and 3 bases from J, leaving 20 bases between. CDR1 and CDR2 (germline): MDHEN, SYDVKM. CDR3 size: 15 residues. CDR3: CASLGGVGGHYGYTF. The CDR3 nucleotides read TGTGCCAGTCTTGGGGGTGTGGGAGGCCACTATGGCTACACCTTC.

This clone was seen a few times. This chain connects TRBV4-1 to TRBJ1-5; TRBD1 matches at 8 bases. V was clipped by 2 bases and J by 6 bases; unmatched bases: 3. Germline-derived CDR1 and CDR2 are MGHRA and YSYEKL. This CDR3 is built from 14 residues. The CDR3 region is CASSQWTGSQPQHF. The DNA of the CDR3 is TGCGCCAGCAGCCAATGGACAGGGTCTCAGCCCCAGCATTTT.

CDR3 nucleotides: TGCGCCAGCAGCCTCAAGCGGGAGGCGGGAGATACGCAGTATTTT. It translates to CASSLKREAGDTQYF. This chain uses TRBV5-1 with TRBJ2-3; 9 bases map to TRBD2. The ends lost 4 bases at V and 5 bases at J; junction bases unmatched: 8. Germline V gene data show CDR1 as SGHRS and CDR2 as YFSETQ. The CDR3 is made up of 15 amino acids. Complete variable domain (other parts from reference TRBV5-1 and TRBJ2-3): KAGVTQTPRYLIKTRGQQVTLSCSPISGHRSVSWYQQTPGQGLQFLFEYFSETQRNKGNFPGRFSGRQFSNSRSEMNVSTLELGDSALYLCASSLKREAGDTQYFGPGTRLTVL.

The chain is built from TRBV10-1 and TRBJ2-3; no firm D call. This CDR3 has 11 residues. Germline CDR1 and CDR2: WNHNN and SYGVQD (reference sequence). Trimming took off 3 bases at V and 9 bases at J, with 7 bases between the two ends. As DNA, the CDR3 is TGCGCCAGCAGTGATGACAACACGCAGTATTTT. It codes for CASSDDNTQYF.

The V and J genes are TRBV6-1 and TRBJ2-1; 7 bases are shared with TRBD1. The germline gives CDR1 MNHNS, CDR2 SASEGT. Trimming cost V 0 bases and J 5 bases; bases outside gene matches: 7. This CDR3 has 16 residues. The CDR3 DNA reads TGTGCCAGCAGTGAAGCCCGCTGGGACAGAAACAATGAGCAGTTCTTC. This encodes CASSEARWDRNNEQFF.

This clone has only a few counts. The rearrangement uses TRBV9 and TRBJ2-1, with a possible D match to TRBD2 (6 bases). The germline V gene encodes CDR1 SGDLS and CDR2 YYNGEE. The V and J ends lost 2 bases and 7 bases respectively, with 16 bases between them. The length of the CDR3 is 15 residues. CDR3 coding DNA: TGTGCCAGCAGCGTTAGTGGAGGGCCAGTGAATGAGCAGTTCTTC. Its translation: CASSVSGGPVNEQFF.

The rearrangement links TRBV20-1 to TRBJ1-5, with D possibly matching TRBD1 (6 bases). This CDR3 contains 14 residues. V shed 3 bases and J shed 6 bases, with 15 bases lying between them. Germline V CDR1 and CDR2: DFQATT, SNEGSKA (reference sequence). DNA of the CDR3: TGCAGTGCTAGTGAGGGGGGGATTGGTCAGCCCCAGCATTTT. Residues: CSASEGGIGQPQHF.

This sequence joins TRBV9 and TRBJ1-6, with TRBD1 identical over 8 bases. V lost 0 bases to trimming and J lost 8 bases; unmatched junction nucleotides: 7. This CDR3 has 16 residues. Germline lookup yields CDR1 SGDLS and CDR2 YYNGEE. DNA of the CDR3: TGTGCCAGCAGCGTAGCTCGGTACAGGGGGGATTCACCCCTCCACTTT. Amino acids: CASSVARYRGDSPLHF.

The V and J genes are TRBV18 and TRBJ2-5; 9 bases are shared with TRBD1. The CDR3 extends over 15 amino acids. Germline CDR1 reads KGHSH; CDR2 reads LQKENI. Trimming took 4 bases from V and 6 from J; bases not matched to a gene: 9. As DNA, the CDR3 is TGTGCCAGCTCACTCACAGGGGGCGGCGATCAGACCCAGTACTTC. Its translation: CASSLTGGGDQTQYF.

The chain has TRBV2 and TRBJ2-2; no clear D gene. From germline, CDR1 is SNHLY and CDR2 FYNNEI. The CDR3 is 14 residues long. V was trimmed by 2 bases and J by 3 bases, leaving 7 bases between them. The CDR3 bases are TGTGCCAGCAGTGAACGGGTACACACCGGGGAGCTGTTTTTT. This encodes CASSERVHTGELFF.

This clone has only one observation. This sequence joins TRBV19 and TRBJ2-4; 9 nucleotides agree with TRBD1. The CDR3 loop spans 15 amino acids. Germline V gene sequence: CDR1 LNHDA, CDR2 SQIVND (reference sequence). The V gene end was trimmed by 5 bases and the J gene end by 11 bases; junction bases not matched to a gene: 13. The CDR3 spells CASSPVPGQGIVQYF. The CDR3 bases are TGTGCCAGTAGTCCAGTTCCGGGACAGGGCATAGTTCAGTACTTC. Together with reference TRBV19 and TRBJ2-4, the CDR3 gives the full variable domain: DGGITQSPKYLFRKEGQNVTLSCEQNLNHDAMYWYRQDPGQGLRLIYYSQIVNDFQKGDIAEGYSVSREKKESFPLTVTSAQKNPTAFYLCASSPVPGQGIVQYFGAGTRLSVL.

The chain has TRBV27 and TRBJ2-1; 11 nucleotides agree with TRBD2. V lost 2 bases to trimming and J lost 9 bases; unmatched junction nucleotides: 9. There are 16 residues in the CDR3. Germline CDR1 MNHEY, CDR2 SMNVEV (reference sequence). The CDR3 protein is CASSLALAGASSEQFF. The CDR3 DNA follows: TGTGCCAGCAGTTTAGCACTAGCGGGAGCTTCTAGTGAGCAGTTCTTC.

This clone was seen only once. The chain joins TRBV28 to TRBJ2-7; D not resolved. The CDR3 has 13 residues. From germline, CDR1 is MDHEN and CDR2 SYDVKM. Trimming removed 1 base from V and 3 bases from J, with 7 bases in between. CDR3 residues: CASSLFGGYEQYF. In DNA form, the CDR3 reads TGTGCCAGCAGTTTATTTGGCGGCTACGAGCAGTACTTC.

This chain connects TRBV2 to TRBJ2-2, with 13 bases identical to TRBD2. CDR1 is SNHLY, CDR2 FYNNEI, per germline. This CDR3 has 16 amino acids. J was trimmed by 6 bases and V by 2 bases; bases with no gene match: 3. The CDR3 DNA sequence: TGTGCCAGCAGTGAAACGGGACTAGCGGGGTCCGGGGAGCTGTTTTTT. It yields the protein CASSETGLAGSGELFF. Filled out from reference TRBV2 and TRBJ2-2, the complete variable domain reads EPEVTQTPSHQVTQMGQEVILRCVPISNHLYFYWYRQILGQKVEFLVSFYNNEISEKSEIFDDQFSVERPDGSNFTLKIRSTKLEDSAMYFCASSETGLAGSGELFFGEGSRLTVL.

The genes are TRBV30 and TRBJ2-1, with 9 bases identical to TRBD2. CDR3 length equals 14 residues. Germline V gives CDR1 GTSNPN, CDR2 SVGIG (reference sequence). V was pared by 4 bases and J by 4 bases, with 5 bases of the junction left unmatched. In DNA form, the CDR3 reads TGTGCCTGGACGCCTAGCGGGGAATACAATGAGCAGTTCTTC. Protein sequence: CAWTPSGEYNEQFF.

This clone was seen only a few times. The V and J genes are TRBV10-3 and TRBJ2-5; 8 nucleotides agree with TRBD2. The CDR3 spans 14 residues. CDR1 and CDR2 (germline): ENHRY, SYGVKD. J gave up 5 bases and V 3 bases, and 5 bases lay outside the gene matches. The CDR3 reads CAISEKASGETQYF. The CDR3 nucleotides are TGTGCCATCAGTGAAAAAGCTAGCGGGGAGACCCAGTACTTC.

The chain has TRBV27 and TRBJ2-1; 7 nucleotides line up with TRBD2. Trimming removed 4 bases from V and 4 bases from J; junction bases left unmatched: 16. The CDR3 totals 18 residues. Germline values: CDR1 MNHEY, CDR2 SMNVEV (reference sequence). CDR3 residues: CASSSYLGGGELYNEQFF. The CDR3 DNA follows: TGTGCCAGCAGTTCCTACCTGGGGGGAGGGGAGCTGTACAATGAGCAGTTCTTC.

The DNA for the CDR3 is TGTGCCAGCAGCTTAGCGGCGGCAGGGGGACTAGCGGCGACCTACAATGAGCAGTTCTTC. Its protein is CASSLAAAGGLAATYNEQFF. The chain employs TRBV7-6 and TRBJ2-1, with 11 bases matching TRBD2. This CDR3 is built from 20 residues. V dropped 0 bases and J dropped 2; count of bases not matched to a gene: 12. In germline, CDR1 is SGHVS, CDR2 FNYEAQ.

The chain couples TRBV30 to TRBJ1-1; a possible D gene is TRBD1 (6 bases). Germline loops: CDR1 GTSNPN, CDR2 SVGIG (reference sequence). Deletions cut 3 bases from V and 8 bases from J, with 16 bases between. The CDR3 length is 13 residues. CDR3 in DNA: TGTGCCTGGAGCCCACAGGGCTCACTCGAAGCTTTCTTT. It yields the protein CAWSPQGSLEAFF.

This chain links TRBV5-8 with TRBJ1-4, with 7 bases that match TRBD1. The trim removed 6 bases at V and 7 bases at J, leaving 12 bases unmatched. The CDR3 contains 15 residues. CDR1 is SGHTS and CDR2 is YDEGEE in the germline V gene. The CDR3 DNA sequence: TGTGCCAGCACTCTACAGGGGATCTATGGTGAAAAACTGTTTTTT. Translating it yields CASTLQGIYGEKLFF.

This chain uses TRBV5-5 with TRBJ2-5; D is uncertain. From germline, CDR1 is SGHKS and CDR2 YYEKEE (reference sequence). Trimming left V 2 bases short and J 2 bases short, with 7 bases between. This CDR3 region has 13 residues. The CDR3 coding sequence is TGTGCCAGCAGCTTCCCAAATCAAGAGACCCAGTACTTC. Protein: CASSFPNQETQYF.

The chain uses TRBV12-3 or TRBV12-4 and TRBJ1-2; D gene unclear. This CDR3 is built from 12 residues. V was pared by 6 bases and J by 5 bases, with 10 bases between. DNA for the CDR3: TGTGCCAGCAGCTTCACGGGATATGGCTACACCTTC. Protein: CASSFTGYGYTF.

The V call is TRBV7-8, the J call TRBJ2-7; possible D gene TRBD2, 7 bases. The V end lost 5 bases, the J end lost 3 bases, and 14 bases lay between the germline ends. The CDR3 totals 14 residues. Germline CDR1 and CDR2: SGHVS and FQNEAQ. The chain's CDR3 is CASSPSGGGYEQYF. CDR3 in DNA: TGTGCCAGCAGCCCTAGCGGAGGGGGCTACGAGCAGTACTTC.

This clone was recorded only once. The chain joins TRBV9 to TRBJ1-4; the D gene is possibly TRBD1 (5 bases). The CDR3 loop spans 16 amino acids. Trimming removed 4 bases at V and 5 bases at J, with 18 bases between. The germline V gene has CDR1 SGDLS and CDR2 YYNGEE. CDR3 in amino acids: CASSPRDDSSNEKLFF. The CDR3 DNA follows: TGTGCCAGCAGCCCCCGCGACGACAGTTCGAATGAAAAACTGTTTTTT.

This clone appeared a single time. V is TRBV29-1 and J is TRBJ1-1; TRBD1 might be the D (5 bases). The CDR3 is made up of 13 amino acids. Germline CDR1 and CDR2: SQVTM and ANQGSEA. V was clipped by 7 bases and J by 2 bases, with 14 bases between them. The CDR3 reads CSGRSGGNTEAFF. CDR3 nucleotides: TGCAGCGGGAGGTCGGGGGGTAACACTGAAGCTTTCTTT. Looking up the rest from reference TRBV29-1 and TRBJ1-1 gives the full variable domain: SAVISQKPSRDICQRGTSLTIQCQVDSQVTMMFWYRQQPGQSLTLIATANQGSEATYESGFVIDKFPISRPNLTFSTLTVSNMSPEDSSIYLCSGRSGGNTEAFFGQGTRLTVV.

The CDR3: CATSTDYGYTF. Here the CDR3 DNA reads TGTGCCACATCCACTGACTATGGCTACACCTTC. The rearrangement links TRBV6-5 to TRBJ1-2, with D hard to call. V was cut by 10 bases and J by 3 bases, with 9 bases left in between. CDR1 is MNHEY and CDR2 is SVGAGI in the germline V gene. CDR3 length equals 11 residues.

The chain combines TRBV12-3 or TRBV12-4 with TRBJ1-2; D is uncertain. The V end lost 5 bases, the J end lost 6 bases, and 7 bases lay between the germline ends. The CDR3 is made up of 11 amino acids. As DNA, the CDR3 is TGTGCCAGCAGTCAAATTGATGGCTACACCTTC. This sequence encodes CASSQIDGYTF.

This CDR3 is CASSEGGRAFDEQFF. The CDR3 bases are TGTGCCAGCTCAGAAGGCGGGAGGGCCTTCGATGAGCAGTTCTTC. V and J are TRBV18 and TRBJ2-1; 9 nucleotides line up with TRBD2. The V gene end was trimmed by 5 bases and the J gene end by 8 bases; junction bases not matched to a gene: 10. This CDR3 spans 15 amino acids. Germline CDR1 and CDR2: KGHSH and LQKENI.